This TCR beta chain was retrieved from a study of T cells after somatic rescue of genetic block. Trimming removed 0 bases at V and 0 bases at J, with 9 bases between. In germline, CDR1 is SGDLS, CDR2 YYNGEE. The length of the CDR3 is 15 residues. The method was immunoSEQ multiplex PCR; TCRdb's version includes in-frame clones alone and lacks a portion of them. The data show 10,000 to 15,000 clones, over 65% seen once. The receptor comes from a boy aged 10-17 years. The rearrangement uses TRBV9 and TRBJ1-2; D might be TRBD1 (5 bases). Sequenced: peripheral blood mononuclear cells (PBMCs). CDR3 loop: CASSVVSTANYGYTF. In nucleotides, the CDR3 is TGTGCCAGCAGCGTAGTTTCGACAGCTAACTATGGCTACACCTTC.